Given below is one T cell receptor (beta chain) in context. The CDR3 totals 12 residues. The V segment lost 1 base and the J segment 9 bases; nucleotides outside the gene matches: 2. Looked up from germline, CDR1 is SEHNR and CDR2 is FQNEAQ (reference sequence). This record comes from a study of OX40 agonist ivuxolimab in advanced cancers. About the study: Allowance was made for prior anti-PD-1, anti-PD-L1 or anti-CTLA-4 therapy, and approximately 41% had some. Among those treated, three patients had partial responses, one with hepatocellular carcinoma and two with cutaneous melanoma.

Autoimmune disease history or systemic immunosuppression led to patient exclusion. Peripheral blood came from all dose cohorts at three timepoints. Some clones are missing from TCRdb's copy, which holds only in-frame ones; the method was immunoSEQ multiplex PCR. The sample has fewer than 65,000 clones; about 80% are singletons. This sequence originates from an adult with an advanced solid tumor such as melanoma, head and neck, liver or kidney cancer. Sequenced material: CD4+ or CD8+ T cells sorted from blood, taken in a trial of the OX40 agonist ivuxolimab. This chain connects TRBV7-9 to TRBJ1-2; 7 bases fit TRBD1. CDR3 amino acids: CASSLDRGRYTF. DNA for the CDR3: TGTGCCAGCAGCTTAGACAGGGGCCGCTACACCTTC.